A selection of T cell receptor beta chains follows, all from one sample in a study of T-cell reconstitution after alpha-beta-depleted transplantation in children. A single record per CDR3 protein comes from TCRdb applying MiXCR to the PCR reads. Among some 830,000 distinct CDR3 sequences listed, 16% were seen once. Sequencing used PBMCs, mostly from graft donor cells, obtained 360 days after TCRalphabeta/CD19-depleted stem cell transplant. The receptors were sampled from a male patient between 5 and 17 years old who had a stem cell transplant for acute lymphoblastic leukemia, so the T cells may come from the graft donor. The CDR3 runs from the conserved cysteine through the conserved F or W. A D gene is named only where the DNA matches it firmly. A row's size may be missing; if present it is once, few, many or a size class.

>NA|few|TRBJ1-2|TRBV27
CASSLRGGMGYTF
TGTGCCAGCAGCCTAAGGGGGGGTATGGGCTACACCTTC
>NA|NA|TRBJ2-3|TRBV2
CASSDWGEEENTQYF
TGTGCCAGCAGTGACTGGGGGGAGGAAGAAAATACGCAGTATTTT
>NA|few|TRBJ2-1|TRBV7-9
CASSGPPLGEQFF
TGTGCCAGCAGCGGACCACCATTAGGTGAGCAGTTCTTC
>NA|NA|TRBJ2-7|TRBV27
CASSLSVSGGREQYF
TGTGCCAGCAGTTTATCGGTCAGTGGGGGTCGCGAGCAGTACTTC
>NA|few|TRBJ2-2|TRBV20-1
CSARANYNTGELFF
TGCAGTGCTAGAGCCAATTATAACACCGGGGAGCTGTTTTTT
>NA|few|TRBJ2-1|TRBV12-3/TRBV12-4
CASSLYSGQFNEQFF
TGTGCCAGCAGTTTATATTCCGGGCAGTTCAATGAGCAGTTCTTC
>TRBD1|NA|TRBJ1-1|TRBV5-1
CASSHPGQASEAFF
TGCGCCAGCAGCCATCCGGGACAGGCCTCGGAAGCTTTCTTT
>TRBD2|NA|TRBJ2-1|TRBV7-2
CASSIFSGSSYNEQFF
TGTGCCAGCAGCATCTTTAGCGGGAGTTCCTACAATGAGCAGTTCTTC
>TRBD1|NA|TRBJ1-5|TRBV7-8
CASSLGDRELDRNQPQHF
TGTGCCAGCAGCTTAGGGGACAGGGAACTGGATCGCAATCAGCCCCAGCATTTT
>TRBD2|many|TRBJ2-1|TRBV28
CASSRSSGGGYNEQFF
TGTGCCAGCAGTAGATCTAGCGGGGGGGGTTACAATGAGCAGTTCTTC
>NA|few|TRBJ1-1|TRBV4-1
CASSQLYPGGGAEAFF
TGCGCCAGCAGCCAACTATATCCTGGGGGGGGAGCTGAAGCTTTCTTT
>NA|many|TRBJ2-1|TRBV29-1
CSVARDRNNEQFF
TGCAGCGTTGCCCGAGACAGGAACAATGAGCAGTTCTTC
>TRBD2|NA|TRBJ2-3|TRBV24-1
CATSHGLEAQYF
TGTGCCACCAGCCACGGACTAGAGGCGCAGTATTTT
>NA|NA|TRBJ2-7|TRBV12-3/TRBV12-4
CASSLEVPPIDEQYF
TGTGCCAGCAGTCTGGAGGTCCCCCCGATTGACGAGCAGTACTTC
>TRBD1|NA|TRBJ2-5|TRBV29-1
CSAAGQGETQYF
TGCAGCGCCGCTGGACAGGGAGAGACCCAGTACTTC
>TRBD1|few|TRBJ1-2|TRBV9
CASTPAEGQGVFGYTF
TGTGCCAGCACCCCGGCGGAGGGACAGGGAGTTTTTGGCTACACCTTC
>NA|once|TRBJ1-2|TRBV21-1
CASSKPGQGIYGYTF
TGTGCCAGCAGCAAACCGGGACAGGGAATCTATGGCTACACCTTC
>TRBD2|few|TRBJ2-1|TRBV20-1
CSAPEASGSYNEQFF
TGCAGTGCCCCGGAGGCTAGCGGCTCCTACAATGAGCAGTTCTTC
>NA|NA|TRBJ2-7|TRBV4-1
CASSQDLGSLSSYEQYF
TGCGCCAGCAGCCAAGATCTAGGAAGCCTAAGCTCCTACGAGCAGTACTTC
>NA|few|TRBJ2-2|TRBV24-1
CATSDPTWGRFANTGELFF
TGTGCCACCAGTGACCCCACTTGGGGCAGGTTCGCGAACACCGGGGAGCTGTTTTTT
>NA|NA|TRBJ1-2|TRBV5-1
CASSLEAGFYGYTF
TGCGCCAGCAGCTTGGAGGCAGGGTTCTATGGCTACACCTTC
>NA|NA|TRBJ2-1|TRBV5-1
CASSLWSGDEQFF
TGCGCCAGCAGCTTGTGGTCGGGGGATGAGCAGTTCTTC
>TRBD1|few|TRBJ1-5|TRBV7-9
CASSPGQGYKANQPQHF
TGTGCCAGCAGCCCGGGACAGGGTTATAAAGCCAATCAGCCCCAGCATTTT
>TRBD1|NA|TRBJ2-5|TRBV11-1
CASSLMARKQGVIWETQYF
TGTGCCAGCAGCTTAATGGCGAGAAAACAGGGGGTTATTTGGGAGACCCAGTACTTC
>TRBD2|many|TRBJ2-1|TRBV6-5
CASSYGALAGVGNEQFF
TGTGCCAGCAGTTACGGGGCACTAGCGGGAGTTGGCAATGAGCAGTTCTTC
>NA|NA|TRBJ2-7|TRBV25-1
CASSEYWDEQYF
TGTGCCAGCAGTGAATACTGGGACGAGCAGTACTTC
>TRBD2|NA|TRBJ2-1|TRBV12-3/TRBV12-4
CASSLVAGSGKFF
TGTGCCAGCAGTTTAGTCGCCGGTAGCGGGAAGTTCTTC
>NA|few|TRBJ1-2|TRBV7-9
CASNPGRGNYGYTF
TGTGCCAGCAACCCCGGCAGAGGCAACTATGGCTACACCTTC
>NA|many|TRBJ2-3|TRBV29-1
CSVGPSGGSTDTQYF
TGCAGCGTTGGGCCCTCCGGCGGGAGCACAGATACGCAGTATTTT
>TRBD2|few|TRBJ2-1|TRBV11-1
CASSLRGNRLAGAPYNEQFF
TGTGCCAGCAGCTTAAGAGGGAATAGACTAGCGGGAGCCCCCTACAATGAGCAGTTCTTC
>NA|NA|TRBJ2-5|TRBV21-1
CASSTPNRGAWETQYF
TGTGCCAGCAGCACACCCAACAGGGGGGCCTGGGAGACCCAGTACTTC
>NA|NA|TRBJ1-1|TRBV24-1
CATSAGGSNTEAFF
TGTGCCACCAGTGCGGGGGGGTCGAACACTGAAGCTTTCTTT
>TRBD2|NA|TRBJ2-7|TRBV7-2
CASSLRTSGRAVYEQYF
TGTGCCAGCAGCCTCCGGACTAGCGGGAGGGCTGTATACGAGCAGTACTTC
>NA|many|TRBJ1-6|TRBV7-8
CASSTGQFSYNSPLHF
TGTGCCAGCAGCACCGGACAGTTTTCCTATAATTCACCCCTCCACTTT
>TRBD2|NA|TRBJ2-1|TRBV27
CASSGRADNEQFF
TGTGCCAGCAGCGGGAGGGCCGACAATGAGCAGTTCTTC
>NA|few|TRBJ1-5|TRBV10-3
CAISGGGVGQPQHF
TGTGCCATCAGTGGAGGAGGGGTCGGGCAGCCCCAGCATTTT
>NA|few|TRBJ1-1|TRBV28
CASSFRGGVTEAFF
TGTGCCAGCAGTTTCCGAGGGGGGGTCACTGAAGCTTTCTTT
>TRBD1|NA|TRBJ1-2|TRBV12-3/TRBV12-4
CASSPQGQGARYGYTF
TGTGCCAGCAGTCCCCAGGGACAGGGGGCAAGGTATGGCTACACCTTC
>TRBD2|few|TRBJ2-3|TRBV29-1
CSAWTSGMITDTQYF
TGCAGCGCCTGGACTAGCGGGATGATCACAGATACGCAGTATTTT
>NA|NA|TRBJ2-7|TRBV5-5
CASVDSSRAEQYF
TGTGCCAGCGTTGACTCCTCCCGAGCGGAGCAGTACTTC
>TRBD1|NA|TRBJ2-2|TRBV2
CASSERDRGFGELFF
TGTGCCAGCAGTGAAAGGGACAGGGGGTTCGGGGAGCTGTTTTTT
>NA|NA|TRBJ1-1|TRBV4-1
CASSQEGAAGANTEAFF
TGCGCCAGCAGCCAAGAGGGAGCGGCAGGGGCGAACACTGAAGCTTTCTTT
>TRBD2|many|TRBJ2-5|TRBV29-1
CSVLGGGQYF
TGCAGCGTGCTAGGCGGGGGCCAGTACTTC
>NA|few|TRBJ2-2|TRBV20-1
CSARTSRATGELFF
TGCAGTGCTAGGACTTCGCGAGCCACCGGGGAGCTGTTTTTT
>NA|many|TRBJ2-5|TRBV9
CASSVGDVVEETQYF
TGTGCCAGCAGCGTAGGGGACGTAGTGGAAGAGACCCAGTACTTC
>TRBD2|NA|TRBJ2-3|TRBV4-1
CASSQEGTPLSGTTDTQYF
TGCGCCAGCAGCCAAGAAGGAACCCCCCTTAGCGGGACCACAGATACGCAGTATTTT
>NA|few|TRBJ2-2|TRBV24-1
CATSDPRTLTGELFF
TGTGCCACCAGTGATCCCCGGACACTCACCGGGGAGCTGTTTTTT
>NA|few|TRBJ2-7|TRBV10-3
CAISELREQYF
TGTGCCATCAGTGAGCTGAGGGAGCAGTACTTC
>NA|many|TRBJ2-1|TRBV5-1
CASSHVFGSPNEQFF
TGCGCCAGCAGCCATGTTTTTGGGTCTCCCAATGAGCAGTTCTTC